One sample yielded the 13 T cell receptor beta chains listed below, sequenced in a study of blood T cell repertoires in COVID-19. Data came from immunoSEQ multiplex PCR; TCRdb stores just in-frame clones and leaves some out. The profile covers 250,000 to 300,000 clones, with about 90% appearing a single time and roughly 2% taken by the ten largest. Sequencing used peripheral blood. These receptors were taken from a woman aged 45 to 65 who had recovered from COVID-19.

The rearrangement links TRBV3-1 (or the pseudogene TRBV3-2) to TRBJ2-7, with D possibly being TRBD1 (6 bases). Germline V gene sequence: CDR1 LGHDT, CDR2 YNNKEL (reference sequence). Between the trimmed V and J ends, which lost 3 bases and 2 bases, there was a span of 23 bases. This CDR3 comprises 18 residues. CDR3 sequence (DNA): TGTGCCAGCAGCCACGCCCTTCAAACCAGGGGACCCCCCTACGAGCAGTACTTC. Its protein is CASSHALQTRGPPYEQYF.

V and J are TRBV4-3 and TRBJ1-2; 10 nucleotides line up with TRBD1. J lost 7 bases, V lost 1 base, and 6 bases had no gene match. The V gene's germline CDR1 is LGHNA and CDR2 YSLEER. The CDR3 covers 15 residues. The CDR3 region has the DNA TGCGCCAGCAGCCAAGGAGACAGGGGGCGGGGTGGCTACACCTTC. Translation: CASSQGDRGRGGYTF.

This chain links TRBV9 with TRBJ2-5; D is unclear. The CDR3 spans 13 residues. V was pared by 4 bases and J by 5 bases, with 12 bases between. Per germline, CDR1 SGDLS and CDR2 YYNGEE. The DNA of the CDR3 is TGTGCCAGCAGCCACCAGGCGACGGAGACCCAGTACTTC. Protein sequence: CASSHQATETQYF.

The J gene is TRBJ1-5, the V gene TRBV19; D not resolved. The CDR3 covers 13 residues. The germline V gene encodes CDR1 LNHDA and CDR2 SQIVND (reference sequence). V lost 0 bases to trimming and J lost 15 bases, with 15 bases between them. The CDR3 reads CASSIDLTSRWHF. For the CDR3, the DNA is TGTGCCAGTAGTATAGATTTAACTAGCCGATGGCATTTT.

This sequence joins TRBV7-3 and TRBJ2-1; 14 bases line up with TRBD2. The junction had 4 bases not matched to a gene; V was cut back by 1 base and J by 8 bases. The CDR3 runs 16 residues. Germline lookup yields CDR1 SGHTA and CDR2 FQGTGA. Written as DNA, the CDR3 is TGTGCCAGCAGCTTAATCGGGACTAGCGGGAGCCATGAGCAGTTCTTC. Translating gives CASSLIGTSGSHEQFF.

The chain recombines TRBV11-2 with TRBJ1-1; D perhaps matches TRBD1 (6 bases). The CDR3 covers 13 residues. V gave up 4 bases and J gave up 8 bases, with 14 bases separating them. CDR1 is SGHAT and CDR2 is FQNNGV in the germline V gene. The CDR3 spells CASSSTQGLEAFF. The CDR3 DNA reads as TGTGCCAGCAGCTCAACACAGGGACTAGAAGCTTTCTTT.

This clone has just one count. The chain is built from TRBV19 and TRBJ2-1; the D gene is possibly TRBD2 (5 bases). V lost 5 bases to trimming and J lost 4 bases, with 12 bases between them. The germline V gene encodes CDR1 LNHDA and CDR2 SQIVND (reference sequence). The CDR3 has 14 amino acids. CDR3 in DNA: TGTGCCAGTAGTCGACTCCGGGGATACAATGAGCAGTTCTTC. This encodes CASSRLRGYNEQFF.

The CDR3 loop is CASSFGRNRASSGNTIYF. The CDR3 DNA follows: TGTGCCAGCAGCTTCGGTAGAAACAGGGCGTCTTCTGGAAACACCATATATTTT. The chain uses TRBV13 and TRBJ1-3; D perhaps matches TRBD1 (6 bases). The CDR3 has 18 amino acids. V shed 3 bases and J shed 1 base, with 19 bases lying between them. The germline V gene has CDR1 PRHDT and CDR2 FYEKMQ (reference sequence).

The chain carries TRBV4-3 and TRBJ1-2; 8 bases fit TRBD1. Germline trimming cut 0 bases from V and 7 bases from J; bases unmatched to any gene: 4. The CDR3 sequence is 14 residues long. Germline V gene data show CDR1 as LGHNA and CDR2 as YSLEER. The CDR3 loop reads CASSQEITGGGYTF. The CDR3 DNA reads as TGCGCCAGCAGCCAAGAAATAACAGGGGGTGGCTACACCTTC.

V and J are TRBV28 and TRBJ1-1; D remains unclear. V dropped 5 bases and J dropped 2 bases, with 9 bases sitting between them. From germline, CDR1 is MDHEN and CDR2 SYDVKM. The CDR3 sequence is 13 residues long. The CDR3 region has the DNA TGTGCCAGCAGTCCCCAGATAAACACTGAAGCTTTCTTT. Its protein is CASSPQINTEAFF.

The V call is TRBV12-5, the J call TRBJ1-2, with a weak D call TRBD1 (5 bases). The CDR3 consists of 15 residues. V gave up 0 bases and J gave up 7 bases, with 15 bases separating them. CDR1 and CDR2 (germline): LGHNT, FRNRAP. For the CDR3, the DNA is TGTGCTAGTGGTTTGGTAGGGGCAAAGACAAGTGGCTACACCTTC. This gives the protein CASGLVGAKTSGYTF.

V usage is TRBV4-2 and J usage is TRBJ2-7; D is perhaps TRBD2 (5 bases). The V gene's germline CDR1 is LGHNA and CDR2 YNFKEQ. The V end lost 1 base, the J end lost 2 bases, and 15 bases lay between the germline ends. The CDR3 is 16 amino acids. The CDR3 sequence: CASSQGPMAEAYEQYF. Here the CDR3 DNA reads TGTGCCAGCAGCCAAGGCCCAATGGCGGAGGCCTACGAGCAGTACTTC.

The V gene is TRBV11-2, the J gene TRBJ2-1, with D maybe TRBD1 (6 bases). This CDR3 spans 18 amino acids. V lost 2 bases, J lost 5 bases, and 22 bases lay in between. Germline lookup yields CDR1 SGHAT and CDR2 FQNNGV. CDR3 in amino acids: CASSLRPGPGRDNNEQFF. In nucleotides, the CDR3 is TGTGCCAGCAGCTTAAGGCCGGGACCGGGACGGGACAACAATGAGCAGTTCTTC.